These 15 T cell receptor beta chains were sequenced from one sample in a study of early T cells in non-severe SARS-CoV-2 infection. TCRdb passed the 5' RACE reads through MiXCR, listing each CDR3 protein once. Altogether more than 45,000 distinct CDR3 sequences are present, around 5.6% being singletons, with the ten largest covering almost 7%. The sample was whole blood. These receptors all come from an adult who was a healthcare worker with PCR-confirmed SARS-CoV-2 infection or an uninfected control (not recorded which).

This clonotype was seen at least ten times. This rearrangement joins TRBV6-6 to TRBJ1-1; 11 bases are a match to TRBD1. This CDR3 contains 15 residues. The ends lost 5 bases at V and 1 base at J; junction bases unmatched: 3. Germline CDR1 is MNHNY and CDR2 is SVGAGI (reference sequence). The CDR3 reads CASSRDRGTNTEAFF. As DNA, the CDR3 is TGTGCCAGCAGTCGGGACAGGGGGACGAACACTGAAGCTTTCTTT.

This clonotype was recorded at least ten times. V gene TRBV6-2 or TRBV6-3 combines with J gene TRBJ1-6; D unclear. Per germline, CDR1 MNHEY and CDR2 SVGEGT. Trimming shortened V by 2 bases and J by 17 bases, and 13 bases separated the two germline ends. This CDR3 is built from 12 residues. This CDR3 reads CASSYVADIVHF. Written as DNA, the CDR3 is TGTGCCAGCAGTTACGTGGCCGACATCGTCCACTTT.

This clonotype was observed a few times. The chain combines TRBV5-1 with TRBJ1-2, with TRBD1 identical over 7 bases. After removal of 0 bases from V and 6 bases from J, the junction contained 2 bases not matched to a gene. The CDR3 consists of 13 residues. CDR1 and CDR2 from the germline V gene are SGHRS and YFSETQ. The CDR3 bases are TGCGCCAGCAGCTTGGAGACAGGGAATGGCTACACCTTC. Its translation is CASSLETGNGYTF.

The DNA of the CDR3 is TGTGCCAGCAGCCCGGACGGCTACAATGAGCAGTTCTTC. The encoded protein is CASSPDGYNEQFF. The rearrangement links TRBV11-3 to TRBJ2-1; unclear D gene. The germline V gene has CDR1 SGHNT and CDR2 YENEEA. V lost 5 bases, J lost 3 bases, and 8 bases lay in between. The CDR3 loop spans 13 amino acids.

The rearrangement uses TRBV20-1 and TRBJ1-2; D may be TRBD1 (6 bases). V was cut by 6 bases and J by 8 bases, with 16 bases left in between. CDR1 DFQATT and CDR2 SNEGSKA come from the germline V gene (reference sequence). This CDR3 region has 12 residues. CDR3 protein: CSAVRDTPGYTF. The CDR3 DNA sequence: TGCAGTGCAGTCCGGGACACTCCGGGCTACACCTTC.

This clonotype was seen many times. The chain employs TRBV7-2 and TRBJ1-6; D gene uncertain. V lost 5 bases to trimming and J lost 10 bases, with 9 bases between them. Germline V CDR1 and CDR2: SGHTA, FQGNSA. The CDR3 is made up of 12 amino acids. The DNA for the CDR3 is TGTGCCAGCAGCCCACCTGTGTCACCCCTCCACTTT. Residues: CASSPPVSPLHF. The entire variable domain, with the rest obtained from reference TRBV7-2 and TRBJ1-6, is as follows: GAGVSQSPSNKVTEKGKDVELRCDPISGHTALYWYRQSLGQGLEFLIYFQGNSAPDKSGLPSDRFSAERTGGSVSTLTIQRTQQEDSAVYLCASSPPVSPLHFGNGTRLTVT.

This clonotype was counted many times. The CDR3 spells CSADLVPWDSEQFF. The CDR3 DNA follows: TGCAGTGCTGACCTAGTTCCCTGGGACAGTGAGCAGTTCTTC. The rearrangement joins TRBV20-1 to TRBJ2-1, with 7 bases aligning to TRBD1. Trimming took 5 bases from V and 9 from J; bases not matched to a gene: 13. Germline CDR1 and CDR2: DFQATT and SNEGSKA (reference sequence). The CDR3 loop spans 14 amino acids.

In this sample, this clonotype turned up a few times. This chain links TRBV12-3 or TRBV12-4 with TRBJ2-1; D ambiguous. The CDR3 is made up of 16 amino acids. Trimming left V 0 bases short and J 8 bases short, with 17 bases between. Here the CDR3 reads CASSLARSQTVYEQFF. CDR3 DNA: TGTGCCAGCAGTTTAGCGCGGTCCCAAACTGTGTATGAGCAGTTCTTC.

This clonotype was detected a few times. The chain recombines TRBV10-3 with TRBJ2-1, with a weak D call TRBD1 (5 bases). The CDR3 sequence is 14 residues long. With 7 bases removed from V and 3 bases from J, the gap between germline ends came to 13 bases. Germline V lookup: CDR1 ENHRY, CDR2 SYGVKD. The CDR3 DNA is TGTGCCATCAAAGGGCAGGGAAACTACAATGAGCAGTTCTTC. This gives the protein CAIKGQGNYNEQFF.

This clonotype was seen at least ten times. The chain uses TRBV7-9 and TRBJ1-1; D gene uncertain. CDR3 size: 13 residues. CDR1 is SEHNR, CDR2 FQNEAQ, per germline (reference sequence). V was pared by 1 base and J by 0 bases, with 3 bases between. The CDR3, as DNA: TGTGCCAGCAGCTTAGAAGTGAACACTGAAGCTTTCTTT. This codes for CASSLEVNTEAFF.

The chain couples TRBV5-1 to TRBJ2-5; 7 positions agree with TRBD1. V lost 1 base to trimming and J lost 6 bases; unmatched junction nucleotides: 6. Germline CDR1 is SGHRS and CDR2 is YFSETQ. The CDR3 extends over 14 amino acids. As DNA, the CDR3 is TGCGCCAGCAGCTTGCGAGGGGGCGTTAAGACCCAGTACTTC. Amino acid sequence: CASSLRGGVKTQYF. Full variable domain (outside the CDR3, taken from reference TRBV5-1 and TRBJ2-5): KAGVTQTPRYLIKTRGQQVTLSCSPISGHRSVSWYQQTPGQGLQFLFEYFSETQRNKGNFPGRFSGRQFSNSRSEMNVSTLELGDSALYLCASSLRGGVKTQYFGPGTRLLVL.

This clonotype occurred many times. V usage is TRBV27 and J usage is TRBJ2-6; D ambiguous. This CDR3 region has 16 residues. V lost 2 bases, J lost 4 bases, and 12 bases lay in between. Germline V gene sequence: CDR1 MNHEY, CDR2 SMNVEV (reference sequence). The DNA of the CDR3 is TGTGCCAGCAGTTTAGTGTCGGGCACAGGGGCCAACGTCCTGACTTTC. Translating it yields CASSLVSGTGANVLTF.

This clonotype was detected ten times or more. The rearrangement joins TRBV29-1 to TRBJ2-5, with D perhaps TRBD1 (6 bases). The CDR3 extends over 11 amino acids. The ends were cut back, 5 bases at V and 3 bases at J, with 7 bases in the middle. Germline CDR1 is SQVTM and CDR2 is ANQGSEA. This CDR3 reads CSVSGEETQYF. The CDR3 DNA follows: TGCAGCGTTTCAGGGGAAGAGACCCAGTACTTC.

This clonotype was seen at least ten times. The chain joins TRBV5-5 to TRBJ1-6; TRBD1 matches 9 bases. The junction had 9 bases not matched to a gene; V was cut back by 4 bases and J by 7 bases. Looked up from germline, CDR1 is SGHKS and CDR2 is YYEKEE (reference sequence). The CDR3 runs to 16 residues. CDR3 coding DNA: TGTGCCAGCAGCCTCACAGGGGGCGCGAGGAATTCACCCCTCCACTTT. Translating it yields CASSLTGGARNSPLHF.

The CDR3 protein is CASSAGGDYNEQFF. Written as DNA, the CDR3 is TGTGCCAGTAGTGCAGGGGGCGACTACAATGAGCAGTTCTTC. V is TRBV19 and J is TRBJ2-1; 8 bases are a match to TRBD1. CDR3 size: 14 residues. CDR1 and CDR2 from the germline V gene are LNHDA and SQIVND (reference sequence). V was clipped by 5 bases and J by 3 bases; unmatched bases: 3.